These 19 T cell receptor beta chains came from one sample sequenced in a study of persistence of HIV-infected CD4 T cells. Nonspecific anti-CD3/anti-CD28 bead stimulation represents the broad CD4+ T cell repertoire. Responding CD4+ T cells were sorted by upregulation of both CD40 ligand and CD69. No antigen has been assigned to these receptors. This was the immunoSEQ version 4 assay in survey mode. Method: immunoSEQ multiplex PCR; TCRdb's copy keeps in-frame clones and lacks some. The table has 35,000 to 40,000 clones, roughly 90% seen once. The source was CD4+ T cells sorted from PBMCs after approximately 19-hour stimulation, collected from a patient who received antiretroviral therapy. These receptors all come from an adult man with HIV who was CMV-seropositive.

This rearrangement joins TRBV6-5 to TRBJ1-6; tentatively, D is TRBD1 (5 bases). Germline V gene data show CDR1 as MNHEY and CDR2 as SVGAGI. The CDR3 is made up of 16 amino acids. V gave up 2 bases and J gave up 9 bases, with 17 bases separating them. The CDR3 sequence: CASSYRNRDGRSPLHF. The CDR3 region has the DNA TGTGCCAGCAGTTACCGTAACCGGGACGGGCGTTCACCCCTCCACTTT.

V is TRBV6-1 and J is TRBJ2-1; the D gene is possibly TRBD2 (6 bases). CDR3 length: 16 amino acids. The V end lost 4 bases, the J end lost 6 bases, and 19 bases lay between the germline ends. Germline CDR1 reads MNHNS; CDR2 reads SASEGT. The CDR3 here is CASSGVRGGAFNEQFF. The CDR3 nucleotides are TGTGCCAGCAGTGGCGTTCGGGGCGGGGCATTCAATGAGCAGTTCTTC.

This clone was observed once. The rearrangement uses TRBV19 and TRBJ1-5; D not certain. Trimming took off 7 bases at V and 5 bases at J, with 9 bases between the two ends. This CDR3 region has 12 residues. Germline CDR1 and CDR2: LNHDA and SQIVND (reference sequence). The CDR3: CASTGRYQPQHF. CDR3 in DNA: TGTGCCAGTACTGGACGATATCAGCCCCAGCATTTT.

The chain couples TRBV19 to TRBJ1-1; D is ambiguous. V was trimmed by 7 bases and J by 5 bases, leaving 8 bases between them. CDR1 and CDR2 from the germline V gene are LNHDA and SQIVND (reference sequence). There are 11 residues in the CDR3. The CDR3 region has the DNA TGTGCCAGTATCGGGTATACTGAAGCTTTCTTT. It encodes CASIGYTEAFF.

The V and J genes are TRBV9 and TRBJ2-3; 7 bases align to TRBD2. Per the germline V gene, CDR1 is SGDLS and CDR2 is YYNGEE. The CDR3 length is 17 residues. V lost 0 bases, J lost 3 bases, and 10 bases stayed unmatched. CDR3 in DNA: TGTGCCAGCAGCGTAGTTAATCGTGGGGGAGGGACAGATACGCAGTATTTT. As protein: CASSVVNRGGGTDTQYF. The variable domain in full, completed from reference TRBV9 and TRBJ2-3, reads DSGVTQTPKHLITATGQRVTLRCSPRSGDLSVYWYQQSLDQGLQFLIQYYNGEERAKGNILERFSAQQFPDLHSELNLSSLELGDSALYFCASSVVNRGGGTDTQYFGPGTRLTVL.

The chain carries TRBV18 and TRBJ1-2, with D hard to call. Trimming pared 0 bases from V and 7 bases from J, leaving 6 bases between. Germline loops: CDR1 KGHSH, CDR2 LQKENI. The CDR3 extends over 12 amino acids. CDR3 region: CASSPPQSGYTF. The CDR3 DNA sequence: TGTGCCAGCTCACCACCCCAGTCTGGCTACACCTTC.

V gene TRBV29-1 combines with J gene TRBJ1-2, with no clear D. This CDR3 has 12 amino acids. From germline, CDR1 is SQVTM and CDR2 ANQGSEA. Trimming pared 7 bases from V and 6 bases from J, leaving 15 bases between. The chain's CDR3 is CSGLGSRNGYTF. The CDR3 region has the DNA TGCAGCGGTCTGGGTAGTAGGAATGGCTACACCTTC.

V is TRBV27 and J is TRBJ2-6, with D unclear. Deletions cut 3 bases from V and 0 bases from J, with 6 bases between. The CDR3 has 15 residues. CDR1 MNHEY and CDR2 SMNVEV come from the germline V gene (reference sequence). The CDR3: CASSFDGSGANVLTF. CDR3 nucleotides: TGTGCCAGCAGTTTTGATGGCTCTGGGGCCAACGTCCTGACTTTC.

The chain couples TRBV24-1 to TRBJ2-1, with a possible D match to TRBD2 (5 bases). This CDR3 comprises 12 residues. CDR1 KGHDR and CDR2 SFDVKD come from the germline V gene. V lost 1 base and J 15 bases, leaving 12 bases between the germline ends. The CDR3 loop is CATSDFRGNRFF. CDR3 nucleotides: TGTGCCACCAGTGATTTTAGAGGGAACAGGTTCTTC.

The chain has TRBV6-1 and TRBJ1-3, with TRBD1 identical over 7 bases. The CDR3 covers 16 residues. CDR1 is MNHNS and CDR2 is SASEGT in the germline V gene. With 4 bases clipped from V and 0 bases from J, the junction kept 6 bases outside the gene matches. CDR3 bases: TGTGCCAGCAGTGCGCTACAGGGGAGCTCTGGAAACACCATATATTTT. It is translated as CASSALQGSSGNTIYF.

This chain's CDR3 is CASSPPGNRDAGELFF. DNA for the CDR3: TGTGCCAGCTCACCACCCGGAAACAGGGACGCCGGGGAGCTGTTTTTT. This chain joins TRBV18 and TRBJ2-2, with TRBD1 as a possible D gene (6 bases). Germline CDR1 KGHSH, CDR2 LQKENI. V gave up 0 bases and J gave up 6 bases, with 14 bases separating them. This CDR3 comprises 16 residues.

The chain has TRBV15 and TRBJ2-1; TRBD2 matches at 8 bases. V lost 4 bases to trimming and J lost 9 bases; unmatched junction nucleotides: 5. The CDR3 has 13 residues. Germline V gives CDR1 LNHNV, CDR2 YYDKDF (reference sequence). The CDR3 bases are TGTGCCACCAGCATCGGGACTAGGAGTGAGCAGTTCTTC. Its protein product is CATSIGTRSEQFF.

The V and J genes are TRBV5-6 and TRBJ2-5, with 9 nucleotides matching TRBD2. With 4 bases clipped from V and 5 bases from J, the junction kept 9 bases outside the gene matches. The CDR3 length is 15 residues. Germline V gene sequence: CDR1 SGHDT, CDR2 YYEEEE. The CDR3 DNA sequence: TGTGCCAGCAGCATAATCGGGACTAGCTTGGAGACCCAGTACTTC. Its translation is CASSIIGTSLETQYF.

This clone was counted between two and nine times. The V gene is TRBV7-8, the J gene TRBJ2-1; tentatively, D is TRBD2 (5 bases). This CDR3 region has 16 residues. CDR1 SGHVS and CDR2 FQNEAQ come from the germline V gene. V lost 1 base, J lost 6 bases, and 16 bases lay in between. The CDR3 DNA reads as TGTGCCAGCAGCTTAGGACTACAGAATAACCCCAATGAGCAGTTCTTC. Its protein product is CASSLGLQNNPNEQFF.

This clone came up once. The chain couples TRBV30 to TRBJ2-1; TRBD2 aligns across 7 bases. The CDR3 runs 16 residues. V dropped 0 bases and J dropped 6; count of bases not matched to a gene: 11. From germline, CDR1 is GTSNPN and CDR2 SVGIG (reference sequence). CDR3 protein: CAWSVKGRAVVNEQFF. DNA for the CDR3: TGTGCCTGGAGTGTAAAGGGGAGGGCCGTAGTCAATGAGCAGTTCTTC.

This CDR3 reads CASSKGGTQETQYF. CDR3 DNA: TGTGCCAGCAGTAAGGGGGGGACCCAAGAGACCCAGTACTTC. The chain uses TRBV6-5 and TRBJ2-5; TRBD2 is a possible D gene (7 bases). Trimming removed 5 bases from V and 1 base from J, with 11 bases in between. The CDR3 runs to 14 residues. Germline loops: CDR1 MNHEY, CDR2 SVGAGI.

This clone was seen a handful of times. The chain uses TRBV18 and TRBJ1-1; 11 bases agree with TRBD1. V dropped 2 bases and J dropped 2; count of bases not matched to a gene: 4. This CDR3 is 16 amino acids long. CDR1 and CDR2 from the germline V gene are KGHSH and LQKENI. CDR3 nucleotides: TGTGCCAGCTCACCAATGGGACAGGGGGATAACACTGAAGCTTTCTTT. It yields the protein CASSPMGQGDNTEAFF.

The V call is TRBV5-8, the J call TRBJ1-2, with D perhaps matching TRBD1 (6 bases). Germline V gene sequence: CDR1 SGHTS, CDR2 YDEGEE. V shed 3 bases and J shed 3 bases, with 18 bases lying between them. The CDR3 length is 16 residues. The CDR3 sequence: CASSSPMGGADYGYTF. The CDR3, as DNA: TGTGCCAGCAGCTCCCCCATGGGGGGCGCAGACTATGGCTACACCTTC.

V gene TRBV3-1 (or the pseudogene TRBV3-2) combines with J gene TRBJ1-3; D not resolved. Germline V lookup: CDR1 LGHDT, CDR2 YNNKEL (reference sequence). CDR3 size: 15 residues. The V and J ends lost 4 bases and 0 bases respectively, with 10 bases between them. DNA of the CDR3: TGTGCCAGCAGCCTCCGGGCCTACTCTGGAAACACCATATATTTT. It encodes CASSLRAYSGNTIYF.